This is a list of T cell receptor beta chains from one sample in a study of blood T cell repertoires in COVID-19. The repertoire was sequenced with immunoSEQ multiplex PCR; TCRdb's copy has only in-frame clones and lacks some. The sample records tens of thousands of clones, 93% being singletons. Sample: peripheral blood. The receptors here all came from a male donor with active COVID-19. CDR3s include the opening cysteine and the closing phenylalanine or tryptophan. The D gene is left open where the match is weak. Not every row has a clone size; where given, it reads once, few, many or a size class.

D	V	J	size	CDR3	DNA
-	TRBV5-4	TRBJ1-6	-	CASSLGADNSPLHF	TGTGCCAGCAGCCTGGGGGCCGATAATTCACCCCTCCACTTT
-	TRBV3-1/TRBV3-2	TRBJ1-5	-	CASSVQGDQPQHF	TGTGCCAGCAGCGTACAGGGAGATCAGCCCCAGCATTTT
-	TRBV7-8	TRBJ1-1	-	CASSHMGQGAFF	TGTGCCAGCAGCCACATGGGGCAGGGGGCTTTCTTT
-	TRBV6-5	TRBJ1-1	-	CASSLTGMTEAFF	TGTGCCAGCAGTTTGACGGGGATGACTGAAGCTTTCTTT
TRBD1	TRBV4-3	TRBJ2-1	-	CASSQDPRDRVYDEQFF	TGCGCCAGCAGCCAAGATCCAAGGGACAGGGTTTACGATGAGCAGTTCTTC
-	TRBV7-9	TRBJ2-5	-	CASSLTSQGTQYF	TGTGCCAGCAGCTTAACGTCTCAGGGTACCCAGTACTTC
TRBD1	TRBV7-2	TRBJ1-6	-	CASSTYRGSSYNSPLHF	TGTGCCAGCAGCACCTACAGGGGGAGCTCCTATAATTCACCCCTCCACTTT
TRBD2	TRBV11-2	TRBJ2-5	once	CASSPRIAGNQETQYF	TGTGCCAGCAGCCCCCGGATAGCGGGGAATCAAGAGACCCAGTACTTC
-	TRBV19	TRBJ2-7	-	CASSIAYTGRFLWGATYEQYF	TGTGCCAGTAGTATAGCGTATACCGGGAGGTTCCTATGGGGGGCCACCTACGAGCAGTACTTC
TRBD1	TRBV7-2	TRBJ1-2	-	CASSLAGQGAGGYTF	TGTGCCAGCAGCTTAGCGGGGCAGGGGGCGGGTGGCTACACCTTC
-	TRBV6-2/TRBV6-3	TRBJ1-5	-	CASSYDWGQGQPQHF	TGTGCCAGCAGTTACGATTGGGGTCAGGGGCAGCCCCAGCATTTT
-	TRBV7-2	TRBJ1-2	-	CASSLAAGPSYGYTF	TGTGCCAGCAGCTTAGCGGCGGGGCCCTCCTATGGCTACACCTTC
-	TRBV19	TRBJ1-4	-	CASSRQASNEKLFF	TGTGCCAGTAGTAGACAGGCCTCTAATGAAAAACTGTTTTTT
TRBD1	TRBV19	TRBJ1-6	-	CASRNSGTGVNSPLHF	TGTGCCAGTAGGAACTCCGGGACAGGGGTTAATTCACCCCTCCACTTT
TRBD2	TRBV7-2	TRBJ2-5	-	CASTLPRGGVETQYF	TGTGCCAGCACCCTGCCGCGGGGGGGCGTCGAGACCCAGTACTTC
-	TRBV7-3	TRBJ2-6	-	CASSVLGGPSSGANVLTF	TGTGCCAGCAGCGTCTTGGGGGGACCAAGCTCTGGGGCCAACGTCCTGACTTTC
TRBD2	TRBV5-6	TRBJ2-7	-	CASSPYSGGGAEQYF	TGTGCCAGCAGCCCCTACTCGGGAGGCGGGGCCGAGCAGTACTTC
-	TRBV9	TRBJ1-1	-	CASSAVGGTEAFF	TGTGCCAGCAGCGCCGTGGGGGGTACTGAAGCTTTCTTT
-	TRBV5-1	TRBJ2-2	once	CASSLVSSGGELFF	TGCGCCAGCAGCTTGGTTTCGAGTGGCGGGGAGCTGTTTTTT
-	TRBV3-1/TRBV3-2	TRBJ2-3	-	CASSLTSQADTQYF	TGTGCCAGCAGCCTTACTTCCCAAGCAGATACGCAGTATTTT
-	TRBV5-5	TRBJ1-5	-	CASSRTVVLLPNSNQPQHF	TGTGCCAGCAGCCGGACAGTCGTATTGCTCCCGAATAGCAATCAGCCCCAGCATTTT
TRBD1	TRBV2	TRBJ2-1	-	CASKQDRGQYNEQFF	TGTGCCAGCAAACAAGACAGGGGGCAATACAATGAGCAGTTCTTC
-	TRBV7-9	TRBJ2-1	-	CASSLLDLEFF	TGTGCCAGCAGCTTACTGGACTTAGAGTTCTTC
TRBD1	TRBV3-1/TRBV3-2	TRBJ1-2	few	CASSQATTGGRYGYTF	TGTGCCAGCAGCCAAGCCACTACAGGGGGTCGGTATGGCTACACCTTC
TRBD1	TRBV7-8	TRBJ1-2	-	CASRHLGSGQAEYGYTF	TGTGCCAGCAGGCACCTTGGGTCCGGACAGGCCGAATATGGCTACACCTTC
-	TRBV27	TRBJ1-6	-	CASSISTGRFYNSPLHF	TGTGCCAGCAGTATTTCAACAGGGAGATTCTATAATTCACCCCTCCACTTT
TRBD1	TRBV18	TRBJ2-5	-	CASSSGYDRVQETQYF	TGTGCCAGCTCATCGGGGTATGACAGGGTCCAGGAGACCCAGTACTTC
-	TRBV14	TRBJ2-3	-	CASSPRGFTQYF	TGTGCCAGCAGCCCCAGGGGTTTCACGCAGTATTTT
-	TRBV24-1	TRBJ2-2	-	CATRGENLNTGELFF	TGTGCCACCCGTGGGGAGAACCTGAACACCGGGGAGCTGTTTTTT
TRBD1	TRBV19	TRBJ2-1	-	CASRRLLQGFRDEQFF	TGTGCCAGTAGGCGACTGTTACAGGGGTTTCGGGATGAGCAGTTCTTC
-	TRBV18	TRBJ2-4	-	CASSPPRTALNLAKNIQYF	TGTGCCAGCTCACCTCCCAGGACAGCCTTGAATCTAGCCAAAAACATTCAGTACTTC
TRBD2	TRBV4-3	TRBJ2-1	-	CASSQEGLAANNEQFF	TGCGCCAGCAGCCAAGAGGGACTAGCGGCGAACAATGAGCAGTTCTTC
-	TRBV18	TRBJ1-2	-	CASSPMRSGDYGYTF	TGTGCCAGCTCACCTATGCGCTCAGGGGACTATGGCTACACCTTC
-	TRBV19	TRBJ1-5	-	CASSIGSQPQHF	TGTGCCAGTAGTATCGGGAGTCAGCCCCAGCATTTT
-	TRBV9	TRBJ2-4	-	CASSRLSGGKNIQYF	TGTGCCAGCAGTCGACTTAGCGGCGGCAAAAACATTCAGTACTTC
-	TRBV11-1	TRBJ1-1	-	CASSLEFSRGEAFF	TGTGCCAGCAGCTTAGAATTTAGTAGGGGTGAAGCTTTCTTT
TRBD1	TRBV3-1/TRBV3-2	TRBJ1-4	-	CASSRRTGRNEKLFF	TGTGCCAGCAGTCGACGGACAGGGCGTAATGAAAAACTGTTTTTT
-	TRBV9	TRBJ2-3	-	CASSVGGGAREADTQYF	TGTGCCAGCAGCGTAGGGGGCGGGGCGAGGGAGGCAGATACGCAGTATTTT
-	TRBV11-1	TRBJ1-2	-	CASSSDLIYGYTF	TGTGCCAGCAGCTCCGACTTGATCTATGGCTACACCTTC
TRBD1	TRBV7-2	TRBJ1-2	-	CASSPRFGTGNNYGYTF	TGTGCCAGCAGCCCGAGGTTCGGGACAGGGAACAACTATGGCTACACCTTC
-	TRBV5-1	TRBJ1-4	-	CASSVGTRLSHEKLFF	TGCGCCAGCAGCGTTGGGACTCGACTTTCCCATGAAAAACTGTTTTTT
-	TRBV27	TRBJ1-1	once	CASSFRLEGTEAFF	TGTGCCAGCAGTTTCAGGCTGGAGGGCACTGAAGCTTTCTTT
TRBD2	TRBV11-2	TRBJ2-1	-	CASSLAQGLAAFF	TGTGCCAGCAGCTTAGCACAGGGACTAGCGGCGTTCTTC
TRBD2	TRBV5-4	TRBJ2-7	-	CASSPTSGVSYEQYF	TGTGCCAGCAGCCCGACTAGCGGGGTTTCCTACGAGCAGTACTTC
-	TRBV5-5	TRBJ1-5	-	CASSLFSYSNQPQHF	TGTGCCAGCAGCTTGTTCAGTTATAGCAATCAGCCCCAGCATTTT
TRBD1	TRBV9	TRBJ2-7	-	CASSFGTGVYEQYF	TGTGCCAGCAGCTTCGGGACAGGAGTCTACGAGCAGTACTTC
-	TRBV30	TRBJ1-1	-	CAWSVRAVGVPAFF	TGTGCCTGGAGTGTACGGGCGGTAGGGGTCCCAGCTTTCTTT
-	TRBV30	TRBJ1-3	once	CAFTGGGNTIYF	TGTGCCTTCACTGGGGGGGGGAACACCATATATTTT
TRBD1	TRBV30	TRBJ1-2	-	CAWSSTGRGYTF	TGTGCCTGGAGTTCGACAGGGAGGGGCTACACCTTC
TRBD1	TRBV19	TRBJ1-2	-	CASSRTGPNYGYTF	TGTGCCAGTAGTAGGACAGGGCCGAACTATGGCTACACCTTC
-	TRBV14	TRBJ1-5	-	CASSQDRGQPQHF	TGTGCCAGCAGCCAAGATCGAGGCCAGCCCCAGCATTTT
-	TRBV7-6	TRBJ2-6	-	CASSLDGRISGANVLTF	TGTGCCAGTAGCTTAGATGGGAGAATCTCTGGGGCCAACGTCCTGACTTTC
-	TRBV30	TRBJ1-1	-	CAWLTTGEAFF	TGTGCCTGGTTGACCACAGGGGAAGCTTTCTTT
TRBD1	TRBV18	TRBJ1-2	-	CASSPGQPNYGYTF	TGTGCCAGCTCACCGGGACAGCCTAACTATGGCTACACCTTC
-	TRBV11-2	TRBJ2-7	-	CASSLPGQYEQYF	TGTGCCAGCAGCTTACCTGGGCAATACGAGCAGTACTTC